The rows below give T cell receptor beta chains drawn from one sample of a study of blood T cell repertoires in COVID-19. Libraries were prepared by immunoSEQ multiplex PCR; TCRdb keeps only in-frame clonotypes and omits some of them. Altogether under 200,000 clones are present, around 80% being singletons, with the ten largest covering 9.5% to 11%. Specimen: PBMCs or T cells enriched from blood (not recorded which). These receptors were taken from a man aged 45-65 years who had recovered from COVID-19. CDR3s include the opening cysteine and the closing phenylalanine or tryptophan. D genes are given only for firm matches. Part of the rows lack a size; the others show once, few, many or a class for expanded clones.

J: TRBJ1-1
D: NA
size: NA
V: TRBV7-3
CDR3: CASSLTDRSVAFF
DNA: TGTGCCAGCAGCTTAACCGATCGGAGTGTAGCTTTCTTT

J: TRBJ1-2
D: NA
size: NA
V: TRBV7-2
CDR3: CASSLGGGNGYTF
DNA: TGTGCCAGCAGCTTAGGTGGGGGGAATGGCTACACCTTC

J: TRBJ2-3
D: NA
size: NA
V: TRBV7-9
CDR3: CASSPFLQAGTDTQYF
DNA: TGTGCCAGCAGCCCCTTCTTACAGGCAGGCACAGATACGCAGTATTTT

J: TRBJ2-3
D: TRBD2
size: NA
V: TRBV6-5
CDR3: CASSKLAASTDTQYF
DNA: TGTGCCAGCAGTAAACTAGCGGCGAGCACAGATACGCAGTATTTT

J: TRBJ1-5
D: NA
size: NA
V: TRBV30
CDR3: CAWSVAGSGNQPQHF
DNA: TGTGCCTGGAGTGTCGCGGGGTCTGGCAATCAGCCCCAGCATTTT

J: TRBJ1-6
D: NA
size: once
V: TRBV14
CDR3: CASSPTGKWMSPLHF
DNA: TGTGCCAGCAGCCCGACAGGAAAATGGATGTCACCCCTCCACTTT

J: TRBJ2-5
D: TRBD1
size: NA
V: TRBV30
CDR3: CAWSGDRGLLETQYF
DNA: TGTGCCTGGAGCGGGGACAGGGGCTTACTCGAGACCCAGTACTTC

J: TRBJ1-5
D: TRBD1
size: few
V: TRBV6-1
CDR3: CASSDGGTGVNQPQHF
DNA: TGTGCCAGCAGTGATGGGGGGACAGGGGTCAATCAGCCCCAGCATTTT

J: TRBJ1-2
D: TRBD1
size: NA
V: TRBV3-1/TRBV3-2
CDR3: CASLLSTGRYGYTF
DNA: TGTGCCAGCCTTCTCTCGACAGGGCGCTATGGCTACACCTTC

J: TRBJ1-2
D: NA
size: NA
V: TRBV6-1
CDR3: CASSEQMNNYGYTF
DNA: TGTGCCAGCAGTGAACAGATGAATAACTATGGCTACACCTTC

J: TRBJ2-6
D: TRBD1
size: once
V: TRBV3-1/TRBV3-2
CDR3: CASSQTGVGANVLTF
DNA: TGTGCCAGCAGCCAGACAGGGGTTGGGGCCAACGTCCTGACTTTC

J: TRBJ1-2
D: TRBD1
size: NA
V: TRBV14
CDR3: CASSQALDRGFNYGYTF
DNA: TGTGCCAGCAGCCAAGCGTTGGACAGGGGGTTTAACTATGGCTACACCTTC

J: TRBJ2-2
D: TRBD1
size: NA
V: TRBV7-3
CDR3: CASSLTGQGDKGGELFF
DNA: TGTGCCAGCAGCTTAACGGGACAGGGGGATAAGGGCGGGGAGCTGTTTTTT

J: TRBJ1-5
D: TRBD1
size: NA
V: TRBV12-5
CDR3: CASGLVGTGVNQPQHF
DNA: TGTGCTAGTGGTTTGGTAGGGACAGGGGTCAATCAGCCCCAGCATTTT

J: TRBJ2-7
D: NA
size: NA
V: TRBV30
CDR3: CAWSKGAGNEQYF
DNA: TGTGCCTGGAGTAAGGGGGCGGGGAACGAGCAGTACTTC

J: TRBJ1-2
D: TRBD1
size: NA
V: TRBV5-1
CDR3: CASSREGGPNYGYTF
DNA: TGCGCCAGCAGTAGAGAAGGGGGCCCTAACTATGGCTACACCTTC

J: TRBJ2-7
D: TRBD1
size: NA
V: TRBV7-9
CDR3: CASSSTGADEQYF
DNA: TGTGCCAGCAGCTCGACAGGGGCTGACGAGCAGTACTTC

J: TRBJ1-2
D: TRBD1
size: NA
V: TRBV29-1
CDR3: CSVVQQGGDRYGYTF
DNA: TGCAGCGTTGTTCAGCAAGGGGGCGATCGCTATGGCTACACCTTC

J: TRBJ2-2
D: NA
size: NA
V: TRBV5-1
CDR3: CASSLGDLAGTGELFF
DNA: TGCGCCAGCAGCTTGGGGGACTTAGCAGGGACCGGGGAGCTGTTTTTT